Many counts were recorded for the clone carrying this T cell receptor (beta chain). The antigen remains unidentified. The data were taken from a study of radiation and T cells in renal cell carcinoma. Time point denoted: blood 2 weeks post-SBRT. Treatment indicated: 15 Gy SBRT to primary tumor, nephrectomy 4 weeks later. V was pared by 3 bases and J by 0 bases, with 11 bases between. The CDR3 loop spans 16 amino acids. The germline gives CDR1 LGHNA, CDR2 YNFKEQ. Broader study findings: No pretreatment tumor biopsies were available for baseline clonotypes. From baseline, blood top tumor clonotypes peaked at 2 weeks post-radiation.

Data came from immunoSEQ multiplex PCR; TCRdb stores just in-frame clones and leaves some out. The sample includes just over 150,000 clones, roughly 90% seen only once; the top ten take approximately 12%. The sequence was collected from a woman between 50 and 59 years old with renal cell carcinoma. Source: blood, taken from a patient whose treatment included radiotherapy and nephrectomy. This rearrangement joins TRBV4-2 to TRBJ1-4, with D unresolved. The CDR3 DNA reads TGTGCCAGCAGCCACGGAGGGTCAGCAACTAATGAAAAACTGTTTTTT. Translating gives CASSHGGSATNEKLFF.